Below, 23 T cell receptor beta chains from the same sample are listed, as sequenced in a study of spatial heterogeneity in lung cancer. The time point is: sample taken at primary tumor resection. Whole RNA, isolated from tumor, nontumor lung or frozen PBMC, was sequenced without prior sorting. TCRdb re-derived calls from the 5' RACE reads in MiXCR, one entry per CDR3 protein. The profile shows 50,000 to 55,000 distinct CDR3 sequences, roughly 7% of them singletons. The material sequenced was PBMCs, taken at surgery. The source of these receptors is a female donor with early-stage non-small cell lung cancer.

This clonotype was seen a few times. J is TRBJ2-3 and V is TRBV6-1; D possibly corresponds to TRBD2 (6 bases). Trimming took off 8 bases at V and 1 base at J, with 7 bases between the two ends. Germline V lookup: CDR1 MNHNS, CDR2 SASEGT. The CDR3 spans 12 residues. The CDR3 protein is CASWGGTDTQYF. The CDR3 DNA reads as TGTGCCAGCTGGGGGGGCACAGATACGCAGTATTTT.

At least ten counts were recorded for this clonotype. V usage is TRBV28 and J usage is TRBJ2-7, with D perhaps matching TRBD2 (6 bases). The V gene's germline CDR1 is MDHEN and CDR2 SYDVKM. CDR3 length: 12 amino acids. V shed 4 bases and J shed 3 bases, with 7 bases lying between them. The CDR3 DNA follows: TGTGCCAGCAGTTCGGGGGTCTACGAGCAGTACTTC. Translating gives CASSSGVYEQYF.

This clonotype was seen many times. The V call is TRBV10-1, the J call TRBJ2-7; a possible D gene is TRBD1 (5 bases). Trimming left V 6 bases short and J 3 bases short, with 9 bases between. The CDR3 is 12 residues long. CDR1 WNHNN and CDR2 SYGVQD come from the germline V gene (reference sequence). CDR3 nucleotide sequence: TGCGCCAGCAGCCCGGACAACTACGAGCAGTACTTC. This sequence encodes CASSPDNYEQYF.

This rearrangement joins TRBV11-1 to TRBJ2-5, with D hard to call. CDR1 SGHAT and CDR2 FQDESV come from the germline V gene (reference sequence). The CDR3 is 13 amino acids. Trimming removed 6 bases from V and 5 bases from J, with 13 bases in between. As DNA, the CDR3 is TGTGCCAGCAGTGCCCTTCGAGTGGAGACCCAGTACTTC. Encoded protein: CASSALRVETQYF.

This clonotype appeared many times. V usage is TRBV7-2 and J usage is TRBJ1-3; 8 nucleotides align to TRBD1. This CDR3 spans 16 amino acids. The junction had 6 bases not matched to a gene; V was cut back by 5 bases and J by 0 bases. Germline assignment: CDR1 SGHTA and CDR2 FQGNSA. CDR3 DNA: TGTGCCAGCAGCCTTACAGGGGGGAACTCTGGAAACACCATATATTTT. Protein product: CASSLTGGNSGNTIYF.

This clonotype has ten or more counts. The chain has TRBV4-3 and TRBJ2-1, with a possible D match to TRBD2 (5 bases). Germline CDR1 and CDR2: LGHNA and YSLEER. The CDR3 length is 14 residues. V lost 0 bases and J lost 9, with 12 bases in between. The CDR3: CASSQEARVAEQFF. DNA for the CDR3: TGCGCCAGCAGCCAAGAGGCGCGGGTAGCTGAGCAGTTCTTC.

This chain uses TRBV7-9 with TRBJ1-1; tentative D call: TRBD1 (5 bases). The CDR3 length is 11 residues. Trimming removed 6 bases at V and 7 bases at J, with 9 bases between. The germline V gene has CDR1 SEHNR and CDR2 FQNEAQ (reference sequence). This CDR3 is CASRETVEAFF. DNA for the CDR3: TGTGCCAGCAGGGAGACAGTTGAAGCTTTCTTT.

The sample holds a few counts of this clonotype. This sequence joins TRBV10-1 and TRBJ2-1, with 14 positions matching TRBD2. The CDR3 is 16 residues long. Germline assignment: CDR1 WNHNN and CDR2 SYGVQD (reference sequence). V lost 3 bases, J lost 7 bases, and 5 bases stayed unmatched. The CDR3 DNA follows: TGCGCCAGCAGTGATCCCGGGACTAGCGGGGGAAATGAGCAGTTCTTC. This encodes CASSDPGTSGGNEQFF.

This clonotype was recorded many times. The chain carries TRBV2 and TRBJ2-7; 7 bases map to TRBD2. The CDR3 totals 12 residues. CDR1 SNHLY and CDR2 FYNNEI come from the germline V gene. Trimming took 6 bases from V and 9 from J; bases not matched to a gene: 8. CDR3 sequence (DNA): TGTGCCAGCAGCAGACTAGCCGCCGGGCAGTACTTC. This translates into CASSRLAAGQYF.

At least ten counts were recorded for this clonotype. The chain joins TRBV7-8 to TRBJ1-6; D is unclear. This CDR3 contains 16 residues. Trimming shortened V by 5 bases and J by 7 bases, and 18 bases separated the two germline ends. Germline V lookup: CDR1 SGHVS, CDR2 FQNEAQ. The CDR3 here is CASSQLVRTANSPLHF. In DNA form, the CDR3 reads TGTGCCAGCAGCCAGCTCGTGAGAACGGCGAATTCACCCCTCCACTTT.

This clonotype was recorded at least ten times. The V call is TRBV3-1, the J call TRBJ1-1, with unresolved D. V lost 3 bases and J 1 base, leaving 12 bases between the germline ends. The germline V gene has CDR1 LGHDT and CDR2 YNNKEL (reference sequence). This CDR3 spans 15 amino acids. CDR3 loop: CASSHHFSENTEAFF. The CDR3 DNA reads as TGTGCCAGCAGCCACCACTTTTCAGAGAACACTGAAGCTTTCTTT.

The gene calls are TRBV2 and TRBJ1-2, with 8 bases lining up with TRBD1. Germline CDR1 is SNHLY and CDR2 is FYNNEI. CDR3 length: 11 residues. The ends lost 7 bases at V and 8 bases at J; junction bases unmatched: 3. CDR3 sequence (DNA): TGTGCCAGCACGGACAGGGAGGGCTACACCTTC. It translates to CASTDREGYTF.

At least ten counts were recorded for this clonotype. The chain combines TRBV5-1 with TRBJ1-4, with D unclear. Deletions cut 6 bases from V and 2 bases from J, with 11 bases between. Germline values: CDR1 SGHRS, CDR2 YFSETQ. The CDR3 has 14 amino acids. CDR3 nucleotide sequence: TGCGCCAGCACGCGGACGGGTACTAATGAAAAACTGTTTTTT. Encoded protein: CASTRTGTNEKLFF.

The CDR3 nucleotides read TGTGCCAGCAGCCAGGTACTCCCCCCGGAGACCCAGTACTTC. Protein product: CASSQVLPPETQYF. The chain joins TRBV11-2 to TRBJ2-5; D gene uncertain. This CDR3 has 14 residues. The germline gives CDR1 SGHAT, CDR2 FQNNGV. With 5 bases removed from V and 5 bases from J, the gap between germline ends came to 15 bases.

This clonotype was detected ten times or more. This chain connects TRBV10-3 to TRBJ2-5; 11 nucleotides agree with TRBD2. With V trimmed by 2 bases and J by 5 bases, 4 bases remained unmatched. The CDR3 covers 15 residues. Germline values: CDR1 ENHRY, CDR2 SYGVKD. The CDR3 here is CAISETSGGFETQYF. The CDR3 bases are TGTGCCATCAGTGAGACTAGCGGGGGTTTCGAGACCCAGTACTTC.

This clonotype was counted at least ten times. The CDR3 reads CASSLRLGTALHF. CDR3 sequence (DNA): TGTGCCAGCAGTTTAAGGTTGGGGACAGCTCTCCACTTT. The gene calls are TRBV27 and TRBJ1-6, with 7 bases aligning to TRBD1. V shed 2 bases and J 16 bases; nucleotides not matched to a gene: 8. Per germline, CDR1 MNHEY and CDR2 SMNVEV (reference sequence). This CDR3 is 13 amino acids long.

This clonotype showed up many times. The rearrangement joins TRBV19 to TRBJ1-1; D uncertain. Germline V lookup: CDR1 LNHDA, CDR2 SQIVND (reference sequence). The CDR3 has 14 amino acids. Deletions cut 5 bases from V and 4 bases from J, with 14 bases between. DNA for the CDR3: TGTGCCAGTAGTCACCCGGGCGTGGGCACTGAAGCTTTCTTT. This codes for CASSHPGVGTEAFF.

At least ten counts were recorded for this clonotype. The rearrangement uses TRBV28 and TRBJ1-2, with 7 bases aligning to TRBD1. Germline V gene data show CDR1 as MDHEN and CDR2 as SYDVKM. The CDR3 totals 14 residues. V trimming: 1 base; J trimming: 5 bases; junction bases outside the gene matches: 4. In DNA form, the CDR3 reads TGTGCCAGCAGTTTATCGAGGGGGCTTTATGGCTACACCTTC. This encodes CASSLSRGLYGYTF.

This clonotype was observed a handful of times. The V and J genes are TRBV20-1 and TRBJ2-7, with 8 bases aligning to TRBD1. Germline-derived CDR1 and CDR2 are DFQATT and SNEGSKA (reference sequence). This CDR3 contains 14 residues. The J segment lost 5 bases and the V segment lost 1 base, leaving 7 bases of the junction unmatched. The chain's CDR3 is CSARGTGQNDEQYF. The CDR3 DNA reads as TGCAGTGCTAGAGGGACAGGGCAAAACGACGAGCAGTACTTC.

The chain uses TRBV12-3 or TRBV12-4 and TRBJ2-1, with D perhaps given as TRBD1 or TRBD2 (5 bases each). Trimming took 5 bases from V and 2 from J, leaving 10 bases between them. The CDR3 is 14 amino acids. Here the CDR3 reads CASSRDVTYNEQFF. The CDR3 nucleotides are TGTGCCAGCAGTCGGGACGTAACCTACAATGAGCAGTTCTTC.

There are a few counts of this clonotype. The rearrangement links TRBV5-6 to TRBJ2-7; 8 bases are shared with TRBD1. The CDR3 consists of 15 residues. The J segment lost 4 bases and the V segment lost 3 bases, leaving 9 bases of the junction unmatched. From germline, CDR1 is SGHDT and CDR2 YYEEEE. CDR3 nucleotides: TGTGCCAGCAGCTCCCCCCAGGGGGCTGCTTACGAGCAGTACTTC. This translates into CASSSPQGAAYEQYF.

CDR3 residues: CSARSPHGSFYEQYF. The CDR3, as DNA: TGCAGTGCTAGGTCCCCACACGGGTCTTTCTACGAGCAGTACTTC. This chain connects TRBV20-1 to TRBJ2-7; D gene ambiguous. This CDR3 has 15 amino acids. The ends were cut back, 3 bases at V and 3 bases at J, with 18 bases in the middle. Germline V gives CDR1 DFQATT, CDR2 SNEGSKA (reference sequence).

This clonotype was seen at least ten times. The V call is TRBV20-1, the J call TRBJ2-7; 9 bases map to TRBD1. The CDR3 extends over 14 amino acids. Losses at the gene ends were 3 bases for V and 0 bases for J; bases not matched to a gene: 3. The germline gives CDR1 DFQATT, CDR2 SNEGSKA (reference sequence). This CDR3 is CSARETGGSYEQYF. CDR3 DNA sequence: TGCAGTGCTAGGGAGACAGGGGGCTCCTACGAGCAGTACTTC.